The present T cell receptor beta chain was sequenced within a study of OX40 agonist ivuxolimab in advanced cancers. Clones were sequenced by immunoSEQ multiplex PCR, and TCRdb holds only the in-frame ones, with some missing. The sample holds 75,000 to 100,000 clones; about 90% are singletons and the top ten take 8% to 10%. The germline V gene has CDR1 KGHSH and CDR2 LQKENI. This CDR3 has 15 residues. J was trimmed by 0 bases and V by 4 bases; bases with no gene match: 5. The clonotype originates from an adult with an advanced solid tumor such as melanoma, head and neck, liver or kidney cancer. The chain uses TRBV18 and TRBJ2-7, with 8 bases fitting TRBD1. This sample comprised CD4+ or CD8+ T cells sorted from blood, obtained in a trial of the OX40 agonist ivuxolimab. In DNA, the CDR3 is TGTGCCAGCTCACTGGGGACAGGAAGCTCCTACGAGCAGTACTTC. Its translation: CASSLGTGSSYEQYF.